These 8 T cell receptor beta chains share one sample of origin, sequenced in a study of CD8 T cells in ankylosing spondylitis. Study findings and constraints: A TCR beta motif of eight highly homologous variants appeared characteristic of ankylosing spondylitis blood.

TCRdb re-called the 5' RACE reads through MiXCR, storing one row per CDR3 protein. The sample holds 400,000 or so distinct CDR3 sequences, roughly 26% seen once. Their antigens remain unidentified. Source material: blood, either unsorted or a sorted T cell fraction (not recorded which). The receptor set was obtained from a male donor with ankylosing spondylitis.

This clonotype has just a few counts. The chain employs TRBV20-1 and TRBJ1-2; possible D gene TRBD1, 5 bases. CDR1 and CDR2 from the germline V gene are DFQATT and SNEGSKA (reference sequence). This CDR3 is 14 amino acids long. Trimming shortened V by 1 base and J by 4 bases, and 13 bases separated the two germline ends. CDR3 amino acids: CSARVERGLYGYTF. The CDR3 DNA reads TGCAGTGCTAGAGTTGAGAGGGGCCTCTATGGCTACACCTTC.

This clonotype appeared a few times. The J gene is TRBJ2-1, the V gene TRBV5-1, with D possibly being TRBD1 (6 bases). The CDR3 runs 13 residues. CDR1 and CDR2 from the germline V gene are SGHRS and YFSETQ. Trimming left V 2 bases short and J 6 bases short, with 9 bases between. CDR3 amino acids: CASSLLQGNEQFF. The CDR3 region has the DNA TGCGCCAGCAGCTTATTACAGGGCAATGAGCAGTTCTTC.

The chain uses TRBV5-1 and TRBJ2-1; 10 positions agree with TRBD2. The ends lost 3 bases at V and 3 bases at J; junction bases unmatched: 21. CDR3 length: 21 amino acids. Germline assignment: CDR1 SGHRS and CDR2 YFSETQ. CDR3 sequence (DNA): TGCGCCAGCAGCTCCAGGCGGTACGGCAGCGGGAGGGACCCCTTCTACAATGAGCAGTTCTTC. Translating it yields CASSSRRYGSGRDPFYNEQFF.

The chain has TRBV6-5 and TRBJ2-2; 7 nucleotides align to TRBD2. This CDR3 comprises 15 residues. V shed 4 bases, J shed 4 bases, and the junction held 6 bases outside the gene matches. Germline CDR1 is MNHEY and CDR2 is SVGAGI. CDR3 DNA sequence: TGTGCCAGCAGTTCTACTAGCGACCTCACCGGGGAGCTGTTTTTT. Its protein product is CASSSTSDLTGELFF.

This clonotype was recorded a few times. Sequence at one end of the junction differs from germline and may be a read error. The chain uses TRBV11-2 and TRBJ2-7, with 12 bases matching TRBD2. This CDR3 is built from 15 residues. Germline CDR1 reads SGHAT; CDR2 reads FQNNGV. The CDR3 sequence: CASSLRRLAGAFERF. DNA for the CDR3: TGTGCCAGCAGCTTACGTAGACTAGCGGGAGCCTTTGAGCGCTTC.

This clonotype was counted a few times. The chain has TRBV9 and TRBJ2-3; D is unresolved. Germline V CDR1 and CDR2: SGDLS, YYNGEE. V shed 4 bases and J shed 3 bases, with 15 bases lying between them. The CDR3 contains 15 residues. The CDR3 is CASSSRWAVTDTQYF. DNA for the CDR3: TGTGCCAGCAGCTCCCGCTGGGCGGTAACAGATACGCAGTATTTT.

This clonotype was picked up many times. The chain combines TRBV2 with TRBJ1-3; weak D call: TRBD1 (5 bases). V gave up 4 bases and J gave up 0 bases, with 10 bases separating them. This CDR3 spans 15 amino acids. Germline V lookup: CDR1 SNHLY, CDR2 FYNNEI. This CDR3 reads CASSAQGGSGNTIYF. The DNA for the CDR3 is TGTGCCAGCAGTGCCCAGGGAGGCTCTGGAAACACCATATATTTT.

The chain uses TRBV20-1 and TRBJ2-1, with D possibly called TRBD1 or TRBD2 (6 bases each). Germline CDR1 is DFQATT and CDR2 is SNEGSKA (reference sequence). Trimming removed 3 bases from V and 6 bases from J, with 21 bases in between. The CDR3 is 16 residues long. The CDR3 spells CSASGVLAGHPNEQFF. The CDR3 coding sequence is TGCAGTGCTAGCGGGGTATTGGCGGGACATCCCAATGAGCAGTTCTTC.